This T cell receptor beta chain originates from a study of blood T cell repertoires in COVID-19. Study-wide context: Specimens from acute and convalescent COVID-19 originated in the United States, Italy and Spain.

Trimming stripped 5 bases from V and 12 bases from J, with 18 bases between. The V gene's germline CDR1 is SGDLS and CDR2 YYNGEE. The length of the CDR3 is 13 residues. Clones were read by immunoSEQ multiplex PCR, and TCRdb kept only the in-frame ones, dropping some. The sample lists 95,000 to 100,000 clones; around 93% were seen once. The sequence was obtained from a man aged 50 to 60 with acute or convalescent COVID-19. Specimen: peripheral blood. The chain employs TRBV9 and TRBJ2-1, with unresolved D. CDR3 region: CASSPSALVGQFF. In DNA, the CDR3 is TGTGCCAGCAGTCCTTCCGCATTGGTCGGGCAGTTCTTC.